This T cell receptor beta chain was profiled in a study of cytomegalovirus exposure and HLA in healthy donors. Study-level findings and limits: Altogether, around 160 TCR beta chains were recorded as cytomegalovirus-associated. In a later analysis, donors in an Asian-associated ancestry cluster reportedly had fewer N-insertions in productive TCRs than the cohort mean.

A remark on this clone: Antigen unknown.

The ends were cut back, 3 bases at V and 6 bases at J, with 15 bases in the middle. The CDR3 length is 14 residues. Per the germline V gene, CDR1 is LNHNV and CDR2 is YYDKDF (reference sequence). The PCR made use of 60 Vbeta and 13 Jbeta primers. The method was immunoSEQ multiplex PCR; TCRdb's version includes in-frame clones alone and lacks a portion of them. The sample records about 200,000 clones, about 80% being singletons. This receptor was taken from a woman aged 30 to 39 in good health and CMV-seronegative. Material for sequencing was PBMCs. V gene TRBV15 combines with J gene TRBJ2-7, with D perhaps matching TRBD2 (5 bases). For the CDR3, the DNA is TGTGCCACCAGCAGTAGGACCGGGGTGGGCGAGCAGTACTTC. This codes for CATSSRTGVGEQYF.